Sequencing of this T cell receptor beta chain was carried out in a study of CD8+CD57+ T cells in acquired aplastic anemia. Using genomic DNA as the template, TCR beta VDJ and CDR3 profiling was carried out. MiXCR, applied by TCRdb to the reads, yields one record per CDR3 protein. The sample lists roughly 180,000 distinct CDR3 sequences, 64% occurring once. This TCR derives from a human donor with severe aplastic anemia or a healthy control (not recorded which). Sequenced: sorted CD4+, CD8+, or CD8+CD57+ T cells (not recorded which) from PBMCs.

This CDR3 reads CASSSGALGSYEQYF. The CDR3 nucleotides read TGTGCCAGCAGCTCGGGGGCCCTAGGCTCCTACGAGCAGTACTTC. The chain recombines TRBV7-3 with TRBJ2-7, with D perhaps given as TRBD1 or TRBD2 (6 bases each). This CDR3 is 15 amino acids long. Looked up from germline, CDR1 is SGHTA and CDR2 is FQGTGA. V lost 4 bases to trimming and J lost 0 bases, with 13 bases between them.